This is a list of T cell receptor beta chains from one sample in a study of shared clonotypes between healthy human individuals. The data were produced by immunoSEQ multiplex PCR, yet TCRdb's version contains in-frame clones alone and is incomplete. The table includes roughly 650,000 clones, approximately 96% detected once. The specimen was naive CD8+ T cells sorted from blood. Every receptor here comes from a woman younger than 45 in good health. Both conserved end residues are part of each CDR3. A D gene is named only where the DNA matches it firmly. Clone sizes are given selectively: once, few, many, or a class where the clone is expanded.

v_gene	j_gene	d_gene	abundance	CDR3aa	CDR3nt
TRBV4-1	TRBJ2-3	NA	NA	CASSQKPAERGPDTQYF	TGCGCCAGCAGCCAGAAGCCTGCCGAACGGGGCCCAGATACGCAGTATTTT
TRBV30	TRBJ2-5	TRBD1	NA	CAWSVGPGQQETQYF	TGTGCCTGGAGTGTAGGGCCGGGACAGCAAGAGACCCAGTACTTC
TRBV27	TRBJ2-7	NA	NA	CASSLGPRGVVGEQYF	TGTGCCAGCAGTTTGGGGCCGAGAGGTGTGGTGGGCGAGCAGTACTTC
TRBV5-1	TRBJ2-7	NA	NA	CASNGRLGEQYF	TGCGCCAGCAACGGCAGGCTTGGCGAGCAGTACTTC
TRBV28	TRBJ1-1	NA	NA	CASRDVGFITEAFF	TGTGCCAGCAGAGACGTCGGATTTATAACTGAAGCTTTCTTT
TRBV2	TRBJ2-3	NA	NA	CASSQIRDIRDTQYF	TGTGCCAGCTCTCAGATCAGGGATATTCGGGATACGCAGTATTTT
TRBV6-1	TRBJ1-1	NA	NA	CASSPLGMDDTEAFF	TGTGCCAGCAGCCCCCTCGGTATGGACGACACTGAAGCTTTCTTT
TRBV7-8	TRBJ1-5	NA	NA	CASSLALVGRGPDSNQPQHF	TGTGCCAGCAGCTTAGCGCTTGTTGGACGGGGGCCAGATAGCAATCAGCCCCAGCATTTT
TRBV2	TRBJ2-7	NA	NA	CASILDIPYEQYF	TGTGCCAGCATCCTGGACATACCCTACGAGCAGTACTTC
TRBV10-2	TRBJ2-7	TRBD2	NA	CASSPGLASYEQYF	TGCGCCAGCAGTCCAGGACTAGCTTCCTACGAGCAGTACTTC
TRBV28	TRBJ1-1	NA	NA	CASSITPGTNTEAFF	TGTGCCAGCAGTATAACCCCCGGGACGAACACTGAAGCTTTCTTT
TRBV4-1	TRBJ2-1	NA	NA	CASSRGNYNEQFF	TGCGCCAGCAGCCGGGGGAATTACAATGAGCAGTTCTTC
TRBV7-9	TRBJ1-4	TRBD1	NA	CASSSTGQGNEKLFF	TGTGCCAGCAGCTCAACAGGACAGGGTAATGAAAAACTGTTTTTT
TRBV5-1	TRBJ2-7	NA	NA	CASSFSVGRYEQYF	TGCGCCAGCAGCTTTTCTGTAGGCCGATACGAGCAGTACTTC
TRBV28	TRBJ2-7	TRBD2	NA	CASPYHNGGGPSYSYEQYF	TGTGCCAGCCCATATCATAACGGGGGAGGGCCATCATACTCCTACGAGCAGTACTTC
TRBV5-1	TRBJ2-7	NA	once	CASSPGRGNQLTYEQYF	TGCGCCAGCAGCCCTGGCAGGGGCAATCAACTTACCTACGAGCAGTACTTC
TRBV13	TRBJ2-7	NA	NA	CASSIRPYEQYF	TGTGCCAGCAGCATAAGGCCGTACGAGCAGTACTTC
TRBV6-5	TRBJ1-1	NA	NA	CASSYWQGNTEAFF	TGTGCCAGCAGTTACTGGCAGGGGAACACTGAAGCTTTCTTT
TRBV27	TRBJ2-7	NA	NA	CASSLYAGRTYEQYF	TGTGCCAGCAGTTTGTACGCGGGACGGACTTACGAGCAGTACTTC
TRBV28	TRBJ2-1	NA	NA	CASSFVVFEQFF	TGTGCCAGCAGTTTTGTGGTCTTTGAGCAGTTCTTC
TRBV6-1	TRBJ1-5	NA	NA	CASRQGSQPQHF	TGTGCCAGCAGGCAGGGTTCACAGCCCCAGCATTTT
TRBV9	TRBJ2-1	NA	NA	CASSVEDTSEQFF	TGTGCCAGCAGCGTAGAAGATACTAGCGAGCAGTTCTTC
TRBV10-1	TRBJ2-5	TRBD1	NA	CASSADRGLKTQYF	TGCGCCAGCAGCGCTGACAGGGGCTTAAAGACCCAGTACTTC
TRBV7-9	TRBJ2-1	TRBD1	NA	CASSSRRGPLRANEQFF	TGTGCCAGCAGCTCCCGCAGGGGGCCCCTTAGGGCTAATGAGCAGTTCTTC
TRBV4-1	TRBJ1-6	TRBD1	NA	CASSQRLGTGVSSPLHF	TGCGCCAGCAGCCAGCGCTTGGGGACAGGGGTATCCTCACCCCTCCACTTT
TRBV19	TRBJ2-7	TRBD1	once	CASTEGANSYEQYF	TGTGCCAGTACCGAGGGGGCTAACTCCTACGAGCAGTACTTC
TRBV6-9	TRBJ2-3	TRBD2	NA	CASSSPAGTSGRVKRTDTQYF	TGTGCCAGCAGTTCCCCCGCAGGGACTAGCGGGAGGGTCAAACGCACAGATACGCAGTATTTT
TRBV18	TRBJ1-5	NA	NA	CASSPNQGASNQPQHF	TGTGCCAGCTCACCCAATCAAGGGGCCAGCAATCAGCCCCAGCATTTT
TRBV27	TRBJ1-2	TRBD1	NA	CASSLGQGFYGYTF	TGTGCCAGCAGTTTGGGACAGGGCTTCTATGGCTACACCTTC
TRBV30	TRBJ2-1	TRBD2	NA	CAWAPIAGSYNEQFF	TGTGCCTGGGCACCAATAGCGGGTTCCTACAATGAGCAGTTCTTC
TRBV1	TRBJ2-5	NA	NA	CTSRPQGPGEETQYF	TGCACCAGCAGGCCTCAAGGACCGGGGGAAGAGACCCAGTACTTC
TRBV11-3	TRBJ1-2	NA	NA	CASSPGSRSNYGYTF	TGTGCCAGCAGCCCGGGGTCTCGATCTAACTATGGCTACACCTTC
TRBV5-1	TRBJ2-1	TRBD1	NA	CASSDRDNSHNEQFF	TGCGCCAGCAGCGACAGGGATAACTCTCACAATGAGCAGTTCTTC
TRBV15	TRBJ1-5	TRBD1	NA	CATGTGGSSNQPQHF	TGTGCCACAGGGACAGGGGGCTCTAGCAATCAGCCCCAGCATTTT
TRBV7-8	TRBJ2-1	TRBD2	once	CASSLLAGSYNEQFF	TGTGCCAGCAGCTTGTTAGCGGGTTCCTACAATGAGCAGTTCTTC
TRBV4-1	TRBJ2-7	NA	NA	CASSQTQDNTPYEQYF	TGCGCCAGCAGCCAGACGCAGGATAATACTCCCTACGAGCAGTACTTC
TRBV18	TRBJ2-2	TRBD1	NA	CASSPSILRDRAIAGELFF	TGTGCCAGCTCACCCTCCATCCTTCGGGACAGGGCGATCGCCGGGGAGCTGTTTTTT
TRBV5-6	TRBJ2-3	TRBD2	NA	CASSTGLVGTQYF	TGTGCCAGCAGCACCGGACTAGTTGGTACGCAGTATTTT